What follows describes a single T cell receptor beta chain. Its antigen is unidentified. This record comes from a study of T-cell reconstitution after alpha-beta-depleted transplantation in children. The study, taken as a whole, reports: Several hundred graft clones that had expanded were reportedly the source of alpha-beta T cells about two months after transplant.

During its preparation, the TCRbeta library received unique molecular identifiers. TCRdb fed the PCR reads into MiXCR, producing one record per CDR3 protein. The sample includes around 450,000 distinct CDR3 sequences, over 40% seen only once; the top ten take approximately 25%. Sequenced here: PBMCs, sampled before TCRalphabeta/CD19-depleted stem cell transplant. This TCR was recovered from a girl aged 2 to 9 with aplastic anemia, due to receive a stem cell transplant.

The CDR3, as DNA: TGTGCCAGCAGCCCCCGGGGCGTCTATGGCTACACCTTC. Protein product: CASSPRGVYGYTF. The J gene is TRBJ1-2, the V gene TRBV6-1; D is possibly TRBD1 (5 bases). CDR3 size: 13 residues. The ends were cut back, 6 bases at V and 4 bases at J, with 12 bases in the middle. The germline CDR1 and CDR2 sequences are MNHNS and SASEGT.